The 5 T cell receptor beta chains reported below all come from one sample, sequenced in a study of graft-versus-host responses after intestinal transplantation. These receptors' targets are unknown. Only in-frame clones appear in the TCRdb table, and some are missing; sequencing was by immunoSEQ multiplex PCR. This sample has 70,000 or so clones; 75% to 90% occur once, and the top ten carry less than 0.45%. The starting material was unstimulated CD4+ T cells sorted from spleen or lymph node cells, obtained before transplant. The receptors here all came from a human donor who was the organ donor for an intestinal transplant.

The V and J genes are TRBV7-2 and TRBJ2-1; D possibly corresponds to TRBD2 (5 bases). The V gene's germline CDR1 is SGHTA and CDR2 FQGNSA. The V end was cut by 7 bases, the J end by 1 base, with 11 bases between. The CDR3 runs 14 residues. CDR3 protein: CASTPPGSYNEQFF. CDR3 sequence (DNA): TGTGCCAGCACCCCCCCGGGATCCTACAATGAGCAGTTCTTC.

The genes are TRBV5-1 and TRBJ2-1; 15 nucleotides agree with TRBD2. The V gene's germline CDR1 is SGHRS and CDR2 YFSETQ. J was trimmed by 0 bases and V by 4 bases; bases with no gene match: 8. The CDR3 extends over 19 amino acids. The CDR3 coding sequence is TGCGCCAGCAGCACGGGGACTAGCGGGGGGAACAGCTCCTACAATGAGCAGTTCTTC. Encoded protein: CASSTGTSGGNSSYNEQFF.

The sample holds one count of this clone. The CDR3 DNA follows: TGTGCCATCATACAGGGGGCGGGTAACTATGGCTACACCTTC. Its protein product is CAIIQGAGNYGYTF. This chain links TRBV6-1 with TRBJ1-2; TRBD1 agrees at 9 bases. J was trimmed by 1 base and V by 10 bases; bases with no gene match: 7. CDR3 length equals 14 residues. The V gene's germline CDR1 is MNHNS and CDR2 SASEGT.

This rearrangement joins TRBV27 to TRBJ1-3; possible D gene TRBD1, 6 bases. There are 16 residues in the CDR3. V was clipped by 4 bases and J by 2 bases, with 15 bases between them. Germline V lookup: CDR1 MNHEY, CDR2 SMNVEV (reference sequence). CDR3 DNA: TGTGCCAGCAGTTCTGGTCCCAGGGGAACTGGAAACACCATATATTTT. This translates into CASSSGPRGTGNTIYF.

This chain links TRBV29-1 with TRBJ1-1; 7 positions agree with TRBD1. The CDR3 is 13 amino acids. Germline CDR1 is SQVTM and CDR2 is ANQGSEA. J was trimmed by 0 bases and V by 4 bases; bases with no gene match: 2. CDR3 in amino acids: CSVAGQLNTEAFF. CDR3 coding DNA: TGCAGCGTTGCGGGACAGTTGAACACTGAAGCTTTCTTT.